The 19 T cell receptor beta chains below come from one sample, sequenced in a study of T cells in Graves' hyperthyroidism and ophthalmopathy. Amplification targeted TCR beta CDR3 regions from RNA transcripts. The HTBI primer set served for first-round RT-PCR of the TCR CDR3. From the multiplex PCR reads, TCRdb called clonotypes with MiXCR, one entry per CDR3 protein. The table records hundreds of thousands of distinct CDR3 sequences, just under 25% of them present only once. The sequenced sample consisted of blood. Receptors were obtained from a man aged 50-60 years with Graves' hyperthyroidism.

This clonotype has more than one count but fewer than ten. This CDR3 is CSVEGAPGANVLTF. The DNA for the CDR3 is TGCAGCGTCGAGGGGGCTCCTGGGGCCAACGTCCTGACTTTC. V is TRBV29-1 and J is TRBJ2-6; 7 bases align to TRBD1. The CDR3 covers 14 residues. CDR1 is SQVTM, CDR2 ANQGSEA, per germline. Trimming took 6 bases from V and 2 from J; bases not matched to a gene: 4.

There are many counts of this clonotype. The CDR3 region is CASSQGTVAGELFF. The CDR3 DNA reads TGTGCCAGCAGCCAAGGGACAGTTGCCGGGGAGCTGTTTTTT. The chain carries TRBV3-1 and TRBJ2-2; D possibly corresponds to TRBD1 (6 bases). Trimming cost V 1 base and J 6 bases, with 9 bases left between them. Germline V CDR1 and CDR2: LGHDT, YNNKEL (reference sequence). The CDR3 length is 14 residues.

This clonotype was detected a few times. The genes are TRBV7-2 and TRBJ2-7; 8 positions agree with TRBD1. V gave up 9 bases and J gave up 0 bases; unmatched junction bases: 7. Germline V gene lookup returns CDR1 SGHTA and CDR2 FQGNSA. This CDR3 is built from 14 residues. This chain's CDR3 is CASSWDRSSYEQYF. The CDR3 DNA sequence: TGTGCCAGTAGTTGGGACAGGAGCTCCTACGAGCAGTACTTC. Full variable domain (missing parts from reference TRBV7-2 and TRBJ2-7): GAGVSQSPSNKVTEKGKDVELRCDPISGHTALYWYRQSLGQGLEFLIYFQGNSAPDKSGLPSDRFSAERTGGSVSTLTIQRTQQEDSAVYLCASSWDRSSYEQYFGPGTRLTVT.

This clonotype was picked up one time. The chain combines TRBV6-1 with TRBJ1-1, with TRBD1 matching 11 bases. The CDR3 totals 13 residues. J was trimmed by 11 bases and V by 1 base; bases with no gene match: 3. Looked up from germline, CDR1 is MNHNS and CDR2 is SASEGT. CDR3 amino acids: CASSEGTGGKAFF. The CDR3 DNA follows: TGTGCCAGCAGTGAAGGGACAGGGGGCAAGGCTTTCTTT.

This sequence joins TRBV11-2 and TRBJ2-1; the D gene is possibly TRBD2 (5 bases). Germline V gene sequence: CDR1 SGHAT, CDR2 FQNNGV. Trimming removed 5 bases at V and 6 bases at J, with 17 bases between. The CDR3 is 15 amino acids. The CDR3 sequence: CASSPPVGVSNEQFF. For the CDR3, the DNA is TGTGCCAGCAGCCCACCTGTGGGAGTAAGCAATGAGCAGTTCTTC.

The genes are TRBV19 and TRBJ1-1; TRBD1 agrees at 8 bases. V was pared by 0 bases and J by 5 bases, with 8 bases of the junction left unmatched. The CDR3 has 16 amino acids. Germline CDR1 LNHDA, CDR2 SQIVND (reference sequence). The CDR3: CASSIDHTGGSTEAFF. The CDR3 DNA sequence: TGTGCCAGTAGTATAGACCATACAGGGGGGAGTACTGAAGCTTTCTTT.

This sequence joins TRBV20-1 and TRBJ2-3; TRBD2 agrees at 10 bases. J lost 3 bases, V lost 5 bases, and 14 bases had no gene match. Looked up from germline, CDR1 is DFQATT and CDR2 is SNEGSKA (reference sequence). The length of the CDR3 is 17 residues. CDR3 in DNA: TGCAGTGCTCCTACTAGCGGGAACAGGGGGTCGACAGATACGCAGTATTTT. Translation: CSAPTSGNRGSTDTQYF.

This chain joins TRBV27 and TRBJ2-1; 9 bases match TRBD2. From germline, CDR1 is MNHEY and CDR2 SMNVEV (reference sequence). CDR3 length: 15 residues. V lost 1 base and J lost 9; bases outside the gene matches: 7. The CDR3 DNA is TGTGCCAGCAGTTTATTGGCCCAGCGGGAGGTTGAGCAGTTCTTC. As protein: CASSLLAQREVEQFF.

Remarks on this clonotype: One junction end disagrees with the germline gene, perhaps due to a read error. The CDR3 loop reads CASSSVAVAGISYNEQFF. The CDR3 region has the DNA TGCGCCAGCAGCTCCGTGGCGGTAGCGGGAATCTCCTACAATGAGCAGTTCTTC. V usage is TRBV3-1 and J usage is TRBJ2-1, with TRBD2 matching 8 bases. CDR1 LGHDT and CDR2 YNNKEL come from the germline V gene (reference sequence). This CDR3 is built from 18 residues.

The sample holds a few counts of this clonotype. This rearrangement joins TRBV27 to TRBJ2-1; D not resolved. Germline CDR1 and CDR2: MNHEY and SMNVEV (reference sequence). The CDR3 consists of 15 residues. V was cut by 3 bases and J by 2 bases, with 11 bases left in between. CDR3 DNA: TGTGCCAGCAGTTTGGTTCGCATACCCTACAATGAGCAGTTCTTC. Encoded protein: CASSLVRIPYNEQFF.

For this clonotype: One end of the junction is discordant with germline, which a read error may explain. This chain joins TRBV5-1 and TRBJ1-1; D gene unclear. Looked up from germline, CDR1 is SGHRS and CDR2 is YFSETQ. The CDR3 loop spans 14 amino acids. This chain's CDR3 is CASRTDPIATEGFF. The CDR3 nucleotides read TGCGCCAGCAGAACGGACCCCATAGCGACTGAAGGTTTCTTT.

This clonotype has a count of ten or more. The V and J genes are TRBV7-3 and TRBJ2-1; 9 bases match TRBD2. This CDR3 is built from 17 residues. The V and J ends lost 4 bases and 8 bases, in that order; junction bases with no gene match: 15. CDR1 is SGHTA, CDR2 FQGTGA, per germline. CDR3 DNA sequence: TGTGCCAGCAGCTCCCCCTTGGGCGGGAGGGCCTCAGATGAGCAGTTCTTC. This encodes CASSSPLGGRASDEQFF.

This clonotype was observed at least ten times. The V gene is TRBV28, the J gene TRBJ2-7, with TRBD1 identical over 11 bases. V shed 6 bases, J shed 6 bases, and the junction held 10 bases outside the gene matches. This CDR3 is built from 15 residues. Germline-derived CDR1 and CDR2 are MDHEN and SYDVKM. The CDR3 here is CASSLPGQGAGEQYF. In DNA, the CDR3 is TGTGCCAGCAGCCTACCCGGACAGGGGGCCGGCGAGCAGTACTTC.

This clonotype has more than one count but fewer than ten. V and J are TRBV5-1 and TRBJ2-1, with 7 bases aligning to TRBD1. The V and J ends lost 4 bases and 9 bases, in that order; junction bases with no gene match: 10. The CDR3 extends over 14 amino acids. Germline V gene sequence: CDR1 SGHRS, CDR2 YFSETQ. The CDR3: CASSGDSAAGEQFF. DNA of the CDR3: TGCGCCAGCAGCGGGGACAGCGCTGCGGGTGAGCAGTTCTTC.

The J gene is TRBJ2-1, the V gene TRBV30, with D unresolved. The CDR3 extends over 13 amino acids. V lost 4 bases, J lost 6 bases, and 13 bases lay in between. Germline V lookup: CDR1 GTSNPN, CDR2 SVGIG (reference sequence). In DNA, the CDR3 is TGTGCCTGGAACGCCCTGTATGGCAATGAGCAGTTCTTC. This translates into CAWNALYGNEQFF.

This clonotype appeared a few times. The chain is built from TRBV30 and TRBJ1-5; D gene unclear. Germline V gene data show CDR1 as GTSNPN and CDR2 as SVGIG (reference sequence). V was trimmed by 2 bases and J by 0 bases, leaving 8 bases between them. The CDR3 length is 14 residues. CDR3 DNA: TGTGCCTGGAGTCCTACGTCTAGCAATCAGCCCCAGCATTTT. Encoded protein: CAWSPTSSNQPQHF. The full variable domain, rest sourced from reference TRBV30 and TRBJ1-5, is SQTIHQWPATLVQPVGSPLSLECTVEGTSNPNLYWYRQAAGRGLQLLFYSVGIGQISSEVPQNLSASRPQDRQFILSSKKLLLSDSGFYLCAWSPTSSNQPQHFGDGTRLSIL.

This clonotype was detected only a few times. The rearrangement links TRBV11-2 to TRBJ2-3; D is unclear. Germline V gene sequence: CDR1 SGHAT, CDR2 FQNNGV. Trimming shortened V by 2 bases and J by 0 bases, and 12 bases separated the two germline ends. CDR3 size: 16 residues. CDR3 region: CASSLIAGSSTDTQYF. The DNA of the CDR3 is TGTGCCAGCAGCTTAATTGCAGGTTCTAGCACAGATACGCAGTATTTT.

A few counts support this clonotype. The rearrangement joins TRBV24-1 to TRBJ2-5; D is undetermined. The CDR3 consists of 14 residues. V was pared by 3 bases and J by 3 bases, with 10 bases between. Germline values: CDR1 KGHDR, CDR2 SFDVKD. The CDR3 reads CATSDAYEEETQYF. The DNA of the CDR3 is TGTGCCACCAGTGATGCGTACGAGGAAGAGACCCAGTACTTC.

This chain links TRBV6-1 with TRBJ2-1; 10 nucleotides align to TRBD2. V lost 4 bases, J lost 8 bases, and 5 bases stayed unmatched. CDR3 size: 14 residues. Germline loops: CDR1 MNHNS, CDR2 SASEGT. The CDR3 spells CASSGDLAGDEQFF. The DNA of the CDR3 is TGTGCCAGCAGTGGGGACCTAGCGGGAGATGAGCAGTTCTTC.